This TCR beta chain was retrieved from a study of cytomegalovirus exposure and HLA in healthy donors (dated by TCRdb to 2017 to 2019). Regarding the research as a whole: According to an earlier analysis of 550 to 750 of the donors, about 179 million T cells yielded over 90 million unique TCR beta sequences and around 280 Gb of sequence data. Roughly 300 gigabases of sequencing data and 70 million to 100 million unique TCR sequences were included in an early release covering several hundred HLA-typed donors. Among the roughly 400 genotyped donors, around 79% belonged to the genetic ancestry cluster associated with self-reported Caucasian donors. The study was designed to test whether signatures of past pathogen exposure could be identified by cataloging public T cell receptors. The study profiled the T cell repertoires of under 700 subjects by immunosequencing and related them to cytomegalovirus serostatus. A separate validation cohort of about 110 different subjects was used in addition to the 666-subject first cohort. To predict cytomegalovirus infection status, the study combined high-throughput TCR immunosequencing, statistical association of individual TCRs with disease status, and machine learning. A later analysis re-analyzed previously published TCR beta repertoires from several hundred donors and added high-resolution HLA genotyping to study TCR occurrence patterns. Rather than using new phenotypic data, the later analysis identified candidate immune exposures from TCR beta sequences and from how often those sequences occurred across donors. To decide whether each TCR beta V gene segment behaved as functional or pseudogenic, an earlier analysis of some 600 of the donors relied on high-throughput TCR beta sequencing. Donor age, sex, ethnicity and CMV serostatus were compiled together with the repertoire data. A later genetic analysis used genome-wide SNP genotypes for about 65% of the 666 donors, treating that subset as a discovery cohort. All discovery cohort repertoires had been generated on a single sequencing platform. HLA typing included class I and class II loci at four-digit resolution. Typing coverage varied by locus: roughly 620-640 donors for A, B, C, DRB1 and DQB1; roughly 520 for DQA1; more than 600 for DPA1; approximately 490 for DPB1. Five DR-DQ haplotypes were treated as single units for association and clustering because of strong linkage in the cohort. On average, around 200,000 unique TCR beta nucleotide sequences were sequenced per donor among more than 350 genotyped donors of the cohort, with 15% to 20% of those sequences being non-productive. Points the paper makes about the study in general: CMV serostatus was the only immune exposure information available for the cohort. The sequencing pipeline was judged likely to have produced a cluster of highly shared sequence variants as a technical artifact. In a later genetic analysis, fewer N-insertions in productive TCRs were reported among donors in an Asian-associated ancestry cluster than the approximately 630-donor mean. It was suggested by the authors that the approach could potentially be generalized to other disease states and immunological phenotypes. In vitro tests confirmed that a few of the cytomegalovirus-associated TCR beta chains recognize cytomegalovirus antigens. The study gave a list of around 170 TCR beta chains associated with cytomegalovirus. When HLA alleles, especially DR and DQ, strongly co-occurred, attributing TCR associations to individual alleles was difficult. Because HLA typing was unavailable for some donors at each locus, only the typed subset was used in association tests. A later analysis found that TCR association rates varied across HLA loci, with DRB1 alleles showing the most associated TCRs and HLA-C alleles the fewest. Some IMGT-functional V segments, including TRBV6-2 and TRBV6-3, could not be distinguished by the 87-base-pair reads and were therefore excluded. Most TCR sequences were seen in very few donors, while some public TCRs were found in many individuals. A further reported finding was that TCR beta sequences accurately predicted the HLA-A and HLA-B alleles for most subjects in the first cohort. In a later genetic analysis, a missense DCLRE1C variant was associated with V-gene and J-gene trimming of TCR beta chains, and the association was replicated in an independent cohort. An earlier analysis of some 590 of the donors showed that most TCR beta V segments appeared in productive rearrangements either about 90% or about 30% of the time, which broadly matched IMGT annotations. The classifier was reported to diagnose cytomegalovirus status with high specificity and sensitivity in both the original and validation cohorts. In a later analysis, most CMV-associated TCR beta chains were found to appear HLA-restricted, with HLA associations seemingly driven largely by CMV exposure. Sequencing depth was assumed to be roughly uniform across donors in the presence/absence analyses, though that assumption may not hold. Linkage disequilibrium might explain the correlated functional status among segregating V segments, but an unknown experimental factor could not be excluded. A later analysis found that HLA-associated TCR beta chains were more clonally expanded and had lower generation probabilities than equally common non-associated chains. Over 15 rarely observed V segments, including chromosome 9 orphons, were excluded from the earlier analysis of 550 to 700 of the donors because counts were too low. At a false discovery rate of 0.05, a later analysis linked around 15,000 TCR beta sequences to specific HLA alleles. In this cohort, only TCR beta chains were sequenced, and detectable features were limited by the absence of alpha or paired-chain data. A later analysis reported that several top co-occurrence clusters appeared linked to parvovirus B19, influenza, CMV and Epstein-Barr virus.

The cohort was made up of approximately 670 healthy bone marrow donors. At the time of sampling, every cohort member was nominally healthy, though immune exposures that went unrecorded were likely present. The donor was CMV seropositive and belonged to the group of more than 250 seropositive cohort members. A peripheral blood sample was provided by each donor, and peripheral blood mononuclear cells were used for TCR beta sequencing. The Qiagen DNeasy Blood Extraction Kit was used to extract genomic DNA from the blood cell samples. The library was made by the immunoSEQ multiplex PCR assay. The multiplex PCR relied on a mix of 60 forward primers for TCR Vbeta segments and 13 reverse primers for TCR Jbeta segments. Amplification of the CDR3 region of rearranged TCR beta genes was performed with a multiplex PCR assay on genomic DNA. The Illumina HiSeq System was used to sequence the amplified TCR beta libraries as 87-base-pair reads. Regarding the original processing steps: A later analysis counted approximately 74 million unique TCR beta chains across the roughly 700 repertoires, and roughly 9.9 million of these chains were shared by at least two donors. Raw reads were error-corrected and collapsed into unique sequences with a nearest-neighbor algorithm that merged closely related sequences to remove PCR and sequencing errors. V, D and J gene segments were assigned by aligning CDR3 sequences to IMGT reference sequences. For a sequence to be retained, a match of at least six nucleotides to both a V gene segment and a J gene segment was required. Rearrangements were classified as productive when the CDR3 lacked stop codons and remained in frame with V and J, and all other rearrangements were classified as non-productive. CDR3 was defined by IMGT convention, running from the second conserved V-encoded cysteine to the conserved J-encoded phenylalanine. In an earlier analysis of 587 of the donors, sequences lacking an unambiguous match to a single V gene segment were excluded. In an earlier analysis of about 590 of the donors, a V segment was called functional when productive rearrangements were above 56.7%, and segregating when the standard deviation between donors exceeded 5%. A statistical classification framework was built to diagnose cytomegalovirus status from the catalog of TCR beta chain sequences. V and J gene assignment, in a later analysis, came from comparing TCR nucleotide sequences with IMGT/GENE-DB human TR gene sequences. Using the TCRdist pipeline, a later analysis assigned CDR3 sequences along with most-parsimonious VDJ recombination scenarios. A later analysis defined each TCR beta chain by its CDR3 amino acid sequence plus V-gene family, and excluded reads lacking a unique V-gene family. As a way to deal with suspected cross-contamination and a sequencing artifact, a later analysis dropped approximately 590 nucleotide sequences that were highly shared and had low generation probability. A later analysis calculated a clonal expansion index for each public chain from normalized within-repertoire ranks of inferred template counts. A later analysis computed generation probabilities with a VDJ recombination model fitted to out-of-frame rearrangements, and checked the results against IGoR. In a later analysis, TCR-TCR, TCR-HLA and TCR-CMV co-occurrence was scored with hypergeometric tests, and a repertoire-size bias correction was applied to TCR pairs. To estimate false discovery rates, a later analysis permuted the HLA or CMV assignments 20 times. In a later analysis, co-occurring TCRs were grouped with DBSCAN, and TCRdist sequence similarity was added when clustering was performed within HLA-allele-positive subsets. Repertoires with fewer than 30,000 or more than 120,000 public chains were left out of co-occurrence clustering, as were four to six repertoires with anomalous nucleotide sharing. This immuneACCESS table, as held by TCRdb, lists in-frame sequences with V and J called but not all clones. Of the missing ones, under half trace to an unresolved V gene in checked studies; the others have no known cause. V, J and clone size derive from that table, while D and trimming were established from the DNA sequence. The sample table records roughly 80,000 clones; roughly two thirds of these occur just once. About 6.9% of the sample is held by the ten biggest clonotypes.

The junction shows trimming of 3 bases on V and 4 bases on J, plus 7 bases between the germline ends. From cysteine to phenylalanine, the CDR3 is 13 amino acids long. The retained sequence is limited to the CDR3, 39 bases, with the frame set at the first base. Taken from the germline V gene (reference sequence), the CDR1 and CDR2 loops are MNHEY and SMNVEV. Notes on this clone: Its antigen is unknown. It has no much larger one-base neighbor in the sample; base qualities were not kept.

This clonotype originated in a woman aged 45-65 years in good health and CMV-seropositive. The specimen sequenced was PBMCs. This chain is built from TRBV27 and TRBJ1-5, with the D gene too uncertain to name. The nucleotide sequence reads TGTGCCAGCAGTTTTGACATTAATCAGCCCCAGCATTTT. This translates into CASSFDINQPQHF.